A selection of T cell receptor beta chains follows, all from one sample in a study of cytomegalovirus exposure and HLA in healthy donors. Sequencing was performed with immunoSEQ multiplex PCR; in TCRdb, only in-frame clones are kept and a portion is missing. This repertoire shows about 130,000 clones, about a sixth found once; its top ten account for about 3%. The source material was PBMCs. All receptors derive from a female donor in good health and CMV-seropositive. Both conserved end residues are part of each CDR3. The D gene is left open where the match is weak. Only part of the rows carry a size: once, few, many, or a class if the clone is expanded.

NA,TRBJ2-3,few,TRBV5-6,CASSVAGSADTDTQYF,TGTGCCAGCAGCGTGGCCGGGTCGGCAGACACAGATACGCAGTATTTT
NA,TRBJ2-3,few,TRBV5-1,CASSFFIMEGGLGDTQYF,TGCGCCAGCAGCTTTTTCATCATGGAGGGAGGTCTGGGAGATACGCAGTATTTT
NA,TRBJ1-2,NA,TRBV5-6,CASSFIKSGERGYTF,TGTGCCAGCAGCTTCATAAAATCAGGGGAAAGGGGCTACACCTTC
NA,TRBJ1-5,few,TRBV9,CASSVGGGNQPQHF,TGTGCCAGCAGCGTAGGGGGAGGCAATCAGCCCCAGCATTTT
NA,TRBJ2-7,NA,TRBV7-2,CASSLGAFLHEQYF,TGTGCCAGCAGCTTAGGGGCGTTTCTCCACGAGCAGTACTTC
TRBD1,TRBJ1-2,NA,TRBV6-5,CASSSRGRLYGYTF,TGTGCCAGCAGTTCCAGGGGGCGTCTCTATGGCTACACCTTC
NA,TRBJ1-2,NA,TRBV5-1,CASTIQGGDGYTF,TGCGCCAGCACCATCCAGGGAGGGGATGGCTACACCTTC
NA,TRBJ2-7,few,TRBV27,CASSLPPEVGRSYEQYF,TGTGCCAGCAGTTTGCCCCCCGAGGTTGGCCGCTCCTACGAGCAGTACTTC
NA,TRBJ2-2,NA,TRBV5-1,CASSLVGGPTGELFF,TGCGCCAGCAGCTTGGTCGGGGGGCCAACCGGGGAGCTGTTTTTT
NA,TRBJ1-2,NA,TRBV5-4,CASSPKLINYGYTF,TGTGCCAGCAGCCCCAAACTGATAAACTATGGCTACACCTTC
NA,TRBJ1-1,NA,TRBV4-1,CASSPRSGFGAFF,TGCGCCAGCAGCCCCCGGTCGGGGTTTGGGGCTTTCTTT
NA,TRBJ2-7,NA,TRBV4-2,CASSQDPVYEQYF,TGTGCCAGCAGCCAAGATCCAGTCTACGAGCAGTACTTC
TRBD1,TRBJ1-4,NA,TRBV5-4,CASSLGWTGETGELFF,TGTGCCAGCAGCTTGGGATGGACAGGGGAAACGGGAGAACTGTTTTTT
NA,TRBJ1-4,NA,TRBV19,CASSTPRVGFNEKLFF,TGTGCCAGTAGTACCCCCAGGGTTGGTTTTAATGAAAAACTGTTTTTT
NA,TRBJ2-1,few,TRBV5-1,CASSLGEISVNEQFF,TGCGCCAGCAGCTTGGGTGAGATAAGCGTCAATGAGCAGTTCTTC
NA,TRBJ1-5,NA,TRBV4-1,CASSYGGGQPQHF,TGCGCCAGCAGTTACGGGGGGGGTCAGCCCCAGCATTTT